The 27 T cell receptor beta chains below were found in one sample sequenced in a study of cytomegalovirus exposure and HLA in healthy donors. The PCR employed 60 Vbeta primers together with 13 Jbeta primers. The repertoire was sequenced with immunoSEQ multiplex PCR; TCRdb's copy has only in-frame clones and lacks some. The data contain 160,000 or so clones, approximately 80% of them seen just once; the ten biggest clones take up approximately 6.3%. Specimen: PBMCs. The receptors stem from a woman aged 45-60 years in good health and CMV-seropositive.

V and J are TRBV7-9 and TRBJ2-7; tentatively, D is TRBD2 (5 bases). V was pared by 2 bases and J by 7 bases, with 18 bases between. The CDR3 has 15 residues. CDR1 and CDR2 (germline): SEHNR, FQNEAQ (reference sequence). The chain's CDR3 is CASSLFGVGANEQYF. The CDR3 coding sequence is TGTGCCAGCAGCTTATTCGGGGTCGGAGCGAATGAGCAGTACTTC.

The rearrangement uses TRBV5-1 and TRBJ1-2; 8 positions match TRBD1. Germline V gene sequence: CDR1 SGHRS, CDR2 YFSETQ. This CDR3 comprises 13 residues. The CDR3 DNA reads TGCGGGAGTCGCAGGGGGCTTAACTATGGCTACACCTTC. Translating gives CGSRRGLNYGYTF.

The gene calls are TRBV7-6 and TRBJ2-7; tentatively, D is TRBD1 (5 bases). The CDR3 has 13 amino acids. Germline-derived CDR1 and CDR2 are SGHVS and FNYEAQ. Trimming stripped 0 bases from V and 3 bases from J, with 6 bases between. The DNA for the CDR3 is TGTGCCAGCAGCTTAGCGCAGGGCTACGAGCAGTACTTC. Translation gives CASSLAQGYEQYF.

The chain combines TRBV5-6 with TRBJ2-5; no clear D. The V and J ends lost 0 bases and 7 bases respectively, with 10 bases between them. CDR3 length: 13 amino acids. Germline-derived CDR1 and CDR2 are SGHDT and YYEEEE. CDR3 nucleotides: TGTGCCAGCAGCTTGGTCCCTACGGGGACCCAGTACTTC. This gives the protein CASSLVPTGTQYF.

As for this clone: The same CDR3 can be traced to other DNA sequences in this sample. This sequence joins TRBV6-1 and TRBJ2-7; D unresolved. The V and J ends lost 6 bases and 2 bases respectively, with 2 bases between them. There are 10 residues in the CDR3. Germline V gives CDR1 MNHNS, CDR2 SASEGT. CDR3 in amino acids: CASSAYEQYF. The CDR3 DNA reads TGTGCCAGCAGCGCCTACGAGCAGTACTTC.

The genes are TRBV6-5 and TRBJ2-5; maybe TRBD2 (6 bases). Germline values: CDR1 MNHEY, CDR2 SVGAGI. V lost 8 bases and J 3 bases, leaving 10 bases between the germline ends. The CDR3 has 12 residues. The CDR3, as DNA: TGTGCCAGCCGGGGGAGCAAAGAGACCCAGTACTTC. It specifies CASRGSKETQYF.

V gene TRBV2 combines with J gene TRBJ2-1; 7 bases fit TRBD2. The CDR3 has 15 residues. V shed 10 bases, J shed 3 bases, and the junction held 12 bases outside the gene matches. Germline V gives CDR1 SNHLY, CDR2 FYNNEI. The chain's CDR3 is CATGIGGGNYNEQFF. In DNA, the CDR3 is TGTGCCACCGGGATCGGCGGGGGAAACTACAATGAGCAGTTCTTC.

In its sample, this clone was seen a few times. Here the CDR3 reads CASSYREPGNTIYF. CDR3 nucleotide sequence: TGTGCCAGCAGCTACAGGGAACCTGGAAACACCATATATTTT. V usage is TRBV5-5 and J usage is TRBJ1-3; possible D gene TRBD1, 6 bases. Trimming shortened V by 3 bases and J by 2 bases, and 9 bases separated the two germline ends. The germline gives CDR1 SGHKS, CDR2 YYEKEE (reference sequence). This CDR3 has 14 residues.

V and J are TRBV15 and TRBJ1-2; D possibly corresponds to TRBD1 (6 bases). CDR1 LNHNV and CDR2 YYDKDF come from the germline V gene (reference sequence). The ends were cut back, 5 bases at V and 0 bases at J, with 13 bases in the middle. The length of the CDR3 is 15 residues. The CDR3 sequence is CATSGPDRPNYGYTF. DNA of the CDR3: TGTGCCACCAGCGGGCCGGACAGACCTAACTATGGCTACACCTTC.

The gene calls are TRBV6-5 and TRBJ2-7, with D unclear. The V gene's germline CDR1 is MNHEY and CDR2 SVGAGI. Trimming left V 0 bases short and J 5 bases short, with 11 bases between. The CDR3 extends over 14 amino acids. In nucleotides, the CDR3 is TGTGCCAGCAGTTACTCGAATCCGGGTGACGAGCAGTACTTC. Translated: CASSYSNPGDEQYF.

The chain uses TRBV14 and TRBJ1-1; possible D gene TRBD1, 5 bases. There are 17 residues in the CDR3. Germline-derived CDR1 and CDR2 are SGHDN and FVKESK. Trimming cost V 0 bases and J 0 bases, with 14 bases left between them. The CDR3 sequence is CASSQDMLGLVNTEAFF. In DNA form, the CDR3 reads TGTGCCAGCAGCCAAGATATGCTGGGGCTGGTGAACACTGAAGCTTTCTTT.

The gene calls are TRBV5-4 and TRBJ2-1, with a weak D call TRBD1 (7 bases). The length of the CDR3 is 15 residues. V lost 3 bases to trimming and J lost 1 base, with 11 bases between them. Germline lookup yields CDR1 SGHNT and CDR2 YYREEE (reference sequence). The CDR3 sequence: CASSYQGGSYNEQFF. The CDR3 nucleotides are TGTGCCAGCAGCTACCAGGGGGGATCCTACAATGAGCAGTTCTTC.

This chain uses TRBV27 with TRBJ2-7, with 9 nucleotides matching TRBD1. CDR3 length: 14 amino acids. Germline CDR1 reads MNHEY; CDR2 reads SMNVEV (reference sequence). With 4 bases clipped from V and 2 bases from J, the junction kept 3 bases outside the gene matches. The CDR3: CASSSGTGPYEQYF. CDR3 coding DNA: TGTGCCAGCAGTTCCGGGACAGGGCCCTACGAGCAGTACTTC.

This sequence joins TRBV5-1 and TRBJ1-1; D remains unclear. This CDR3 region has 16 residues. The germline V gene encodes CDR1 SGHRS and CDR2 YFSETQ. V dropped 4 bases and J dropped 1 base, with 17 bases sitting between them. In DNA, the CDR3 is TGCGCCAGCAGCCGGGAGGCGGTAGTCGGGAACACTGAAGCTTTCTTT. Amino acids: CASSREAVVGNTEAFF.

This sequence joins TRBV9 and TRBJ1-3, with TRBD1 matching 8 bases. CDR1 SGDLS and CDR2 YYNGEE come from the germline V gene. This CDR3 is 14 amino acids long. With 0 bases clipped from V and 4 bases from J, the junction kept 0 bases outside the gene matches. The CDR3, as DNA: TGTGCCAGCAGCGTAGACAGGGGGGGAAACACCATATATTTT. Residues: CASSVDRGGNTIYF.

The gene calls are TRBV6-5 and TRBJ2-3; D not resolved. V shed 2 bases and J shed 0 bases, with 9 bases lying between them. Germline assignment: CDR1 MNHEY and CDR2 SVGAGI. The CDR3 is 15 amino acids. CDR3 sequence reads: CASSYGGLSTDTQYF. CDR3 nucleotides: TGTGCCAGCAGTTACGGTGGCTTGAGCACAGATACGCAGTATTTT.

The V call is TRBV9, the J call TRBJ2-1, with TRBD2 matching over 10 bases. The V gene end was trimmed by 4 bases and the J gene end by 7 bases; junction bases not matched to a gene: 11. This CDR3 is built from 16 residues. Germline CDR1 reads SGDLS; CDR2 reads YYNGEE. The chain's CDR3 is CASSPHRSGGDNEQFF. Here the CDR3 DNA reads TGTGCCAGCAGCCCTCATCGGAGCGGGGGGGATAATGAGCAGTTCTTC.

This chain uses TRBV19 with TRBJ1-2; D might be TRBD1 (6 bases). CDR1 and CDR2 from the germline V gene are LNHDA and SQIVND (reference sequence). This CDR3 contains 14 residues. V was pared by 0 bases and J by 6 bases, with 11 bases between. Here the CDR3 DNA reads TGTGCCAGTAGTATAGACAGGGGAGGGAATGGCTACACCTTC. This codes for CASSIDRGGNGYTF. The full variable domain, in which reference TRBV19 and TRBJ1-2 provide the parts outside the CDR3, is DGGITQSPKYLFRKEGQNVTLSCEQNLNHDAMYWYRQDPGQGLRLIYYSQIVNDFQKGDIAEGYSVSREKKESFPLTVTSAQKNPTAFYLCASSIDRGGNGYTFGSGTRLTVV.

The V gene is TRBV11-2, the J gene TRBJ2-3; D possibly corresponds to TRBD1 (7 bases). The germline V and J ends were trimmed by 0 bases and 6 bases, with 13 bases remaining between them. In germline, CDR1 is SGHAT, CDR2 FQNNGV. CDR3 length equals 15 residues. Here the CDR3 reads CASSLDPRGRDTQYF. DNA for the CDR3: TGTGCCAGCAGCTTAGATCCCAGGGGGAGGGATACGCAGTATTTT.

J is TRBJ2-7 and V is TRBV5-1; no definite D call. Germline V gives CDR1 SGHRS, CDR2 YFSETQ. V gave up 1 base and J gave up 0 bases, with 11 bases separating them. The CDR3 spans 15 residues. CDR3 coding DNA: TGCGCCAGCAGCTTGTCCCCACAGCTCTCCTACGAGCAGTACTTC. It codes for CASSLSPQLSYEQYF.

This chain joins TRBV28 and TRBJ1-1, with D unclear. CDR3 length: 12 amino acids. From germline, CDR1 is MDHEN and CDR2 SYDVKM. V gave up 9 bases and J gave up 5 bases, with 13 bases separating them. The CDR3 loop is CASTPGRTEAFF. CDR3 coding DNA: TGTGCCAGTACCCCCGGGAGGACTGAAGCTTTCTTT.

This clone has just one count. This rearrangement joins TRBV11-1 to TRBJ2-7; the D gene is possibly TRBD1 (6 bases). CDR1 is SGHAT, CDR2 FQDESV, per germline (reference sequence). V gave up 5 bases and J gave up 3 bases, with 23 bases separating them. The CDR3 has 17 residues. The CDR3 coding sequence is TGTGCCAGCAGCACATCCGACAGGACCCCGCACGACTACGAGCAGTACTTC. Translating it yields CASSTSDRTPHDYEQYF.

J is TRBJ1-2 and V is TRBV7-9; D not certain. The V gene's germline CDR1 is SEHNR and CDR2 FQNEAQ (reference sequence). This CDR3 comprises 14 residues. V lost 1 base to trimming and J lost 5 bases, with 11 bases between them. CDR3 nucleotides: TGTGCCAGCAGCTTAGATACAGACACTTATGGCTACACCTTC. It is translated as CASSLDTDTYGYTF. Together with reference TRBV7-9 and TRBJ1-2, the CDR3 gives the full variable domain: DTGVSQNPRHKITKRGQNVTFRCDPISEHNRLYWYRQTLGQGPEFLTYFQNEAQLEKSRLLSDRFSAERPKGSFSTLEIQRTEQGDSAMYLCASSLDTDTYGYTFGSGTRLTVV.

The V call is TRBV30, the J call TRBJ1-1, with TRBD1 matching over 7 bases. The junction had 3 bases not matched to a gene; V was cut back by 4 bases and J by 4 bases. CDR1 GTSNPN and CDR2 SVGIG come from the germline V gene (reference sequence). The CDR3 sequence is 12 residues long. The CDR3 here is CAWIQGSTEAFF. CDR3 coding DNA: TGTGCCTGGATACAGGGGAGCACTGAAGCTTTCTTT. The full variable domain, in which reference TRBV30 and TRBJ1-1 provide the parts outside the CDR3, is SQTIHQWPATLVQPVGSPLSLECTVEGTSNPNLYWYRQAAGRGLQLLFYSVGIGQISSEVPQNLSASRPQDRQFILSSKKLLLSDSGFYLCAWIQGSTEAFFGQGTRLTVV.

This chain links TRBV29-1 with TRBJ2-7; perhaps TRBD1 as D (6 bases). The CDR3 spans 13 residues. CDR1 is SQVTM and CDR2 is ANQGSEA in the germline V gene. V dropped 6 bases and J dropped 7 bases, with 19 bases sitting between them. The CDR3 loop reads CSVPLTGSGEQYF. In DNA, the CDR3 is TGCAGCGTGCCCCTCACAGGGTCGGGGGAGCAGTACTTC.

The chain joins TRBV9 to TRBJ2-6, with a tentative D call TRBD1 (6 bases). The CDR3 loop spans 16 amino acids. Germline CDR1 reads SGDLS; CDR2 reads YYNGEE. Trimming removed 4 bases at V and 4 bases at J, with 15 bases between. DNA for the CDR3: TGTGCCAGCAGCACCCTGACAGGTTCCGGGGCCAACGTCCTGACTTTC. This encodes CASSTLTGSGANVLTF. Drawing the rest from reference TRBV9 and TRBJ2-6, the complete variable domain is DSGVTQTPKHLITATGQRVTLRCSPRSGDLSVYWYQQSLDQGLQFLIQYYNGEERAKGNILERFSAQQFPDLHSELNLSSLELGDSALYFCASSTLTGSGANVLTFGAGSRLTVL.

The V gene is TRBV18, the J gene TRBJ1-4, with D unresolved. This CDR3 is 16 amino acids long. V was pared by 3 bases and J by 1 base, with 12 bases between. Per the germline V gene, CDR1 is KGHSH and CDR2 is LQKENI. Written as DNA, the CDR3 is TGTGCCAGCTCACCCGGAAGCAGGCAAACTAATGAAAAACTGTTTTTT. It encodes CASSPGSRQTNEKLFF. The whole variable domain, remainder taken from reference TRBV18 and TRBJ1-4, is NAGVMQNPRHLVRRRGQEARLRCSPMKGHSHVYWYRQLPEEGLKFMVYLQKENIIDESGMPKERFSAEFPKEGPSILRIQQVVRGDSAAYFCASSPGSRQTNEKLFFGSGTQLSVL.